This T cell receptor beta chain is from a study of blood T cells in healthy people across ages. Overall study results and limits: Older age coincided with a roughly linear decline in TCR beta diversity per million T cells.

Extraction of total RNA produced a minimum of 5 micrograms from each sample. Germline V lookup: CDR1 DFQATT, CDR2 SNEGSKA (reference sequence). V lost 6 bases to trimming and J lost 0 bases; unmatched junction nucleotides: 11. CDR3 size: 16 residues. There are many counts of this clonotype. Its antigen is unidentified. With a J-beta primer mix and a sample-barcoded 5' primer, a second PCR ran about 7 to 11 cycles. Each cDNA molecule carried a tag from a template-switch adaptor that contained 12 random nucleotides. Sequencing recovered at least 2.5 million CDR3-containing paired-end reads from each sample. One entry per CDR3 protein, called by TCRdb with MiXCR from the 5' RACE reads. The sample has hundreds of thousands of distinct CDR3 sequences; under 30% are singletons.

V gene TRBV20-1 combines with J gene TRBJ1-5; 7 bases fit TRBD1. Sequenced: blood. The sequence came from a woman aged 80 or over in good health. In DNA, the CDR3 is TGCAGTGCCTCCTCTGGGGACAGATATAGCAATCAGCCCCAGCATTTT. This encodes CSASSGDRYSNQPQHF.